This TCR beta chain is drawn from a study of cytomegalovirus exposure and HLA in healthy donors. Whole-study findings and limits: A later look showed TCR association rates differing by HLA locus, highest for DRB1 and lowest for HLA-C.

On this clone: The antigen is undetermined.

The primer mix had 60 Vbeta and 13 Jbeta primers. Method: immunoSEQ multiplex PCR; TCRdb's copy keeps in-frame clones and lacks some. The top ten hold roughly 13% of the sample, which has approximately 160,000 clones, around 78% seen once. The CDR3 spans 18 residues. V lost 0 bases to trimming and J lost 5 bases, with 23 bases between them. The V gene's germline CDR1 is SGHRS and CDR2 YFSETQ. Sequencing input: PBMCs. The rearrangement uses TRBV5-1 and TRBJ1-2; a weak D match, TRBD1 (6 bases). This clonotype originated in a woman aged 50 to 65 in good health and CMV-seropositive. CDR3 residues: CASSLGPRGTRDQYGYTF. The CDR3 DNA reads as TGCGCCAGCAGCTTGGGACCCAGGGGTACGAGAGATCAGTATGGCTACACCTTC.